The 15 T cell receptor beta chains reported below all come from one sample, sequenced in a study of cytomegalovirus exposure and HLA in healthy donors. PCR amplification relied on 60 Vbeta primers (plus 13 Jbeta primers). Only in-frame clones appear in the TCRdb table, and some are missing; sequencing was by immunoSEQ multiplex PCR. The sample has under 150,000 clones, about 72% seen once. Material: PBMCs. The receptor source for this set is a man aged 40-55 years in good health and CMV-seronegative.

The V call is TRBV15, the J call TRBJ2-7; D possibly corresponds to TRBD1 (5 bases). The CDR3 has 17 amino acids. Germline lookup yields CDR1 LNHNV and CDR2 YYDKDF (reference sequence). The ends were cut back, 4 bases at V and 2 bases at J, with 21 bases in the middle. DNA of the CDR3: TGTGCCACCAGCACCTATCTCGCGTTCAGGGAACCCTACGAGCAGTACTTC. Translation gives CATSTYLAFREPYEQYF.

This chain uses TRBV11-3 with TRBJ1-1; 7 positions agree with TRBD1. Germline V gives CDR1 SGHNT, CDR2 YENEEA. The CDR3 sequence is 14 residues long. The J segment lost 0 bases and the V segment lost 6 bases, leaving 4 bases of the junction unmatched. The CDR3 protein is CASSMRGLNTEAFF. For the CDR3, the DNA is TGTGCCAGCAGTATGAGGGGGCTGAACACTGAAGCTTTCTTT.

The genes are TRBV7-9 and TRBJ2-3, with unresolved D. The CDR3 is 12 residues long. The V gene lost 1 base and the J gene lost 6 bases, with 5 bases spanning the gap. CDR1 and CDR2 from the germline V gene are SEHNR and FQNEAQ (reference sequence). DNA for the CDR3: TGTGCCAGCAGCTTAGGCCGGGATACGCAGTATTTT. Residues: CASSLGRDTQYF.

Turning to this clone: Other DNA sequences in the same sample also yield this CDR3. V and J are TRBV19 and TRBJ1-1; 8 bases align to TRBD1. V dropped 5 bases and J dropped 2; count of bases not matched to a gene: 7. The germline V gene encodes CDR1 LNHDA and CDR2 SQIVND (reference sequence). This CDR3 has 15 residues. The CDR3 loop reads CASSPNRGSNTEAFF. CDR3 in DNA: TGTGCCAGTAGTCCAAACAGGGGGTCCAACACTGAAGCTTTCTTT.

The chain joins TRBV6-5 to TRBJ2-4; the match to TRBD2 covers 8 bases. Trimming removed 5 bases from V and 11 bases from J; junction bases left unmatched: 14. Germline lookup yields CDR1 MNHEY and CDR2 SVGAGI. The CDR3 consists of 15 residues. The CDR3 spells CASSTWDGLGGVQYF. The CDR3 DNA sequence: TGTGCCAGCAGTACCTGGGACGGACTCGGGGGGGTTCAGTACTTC.

This chain uses TRBV12-5 with TRBJ1-5, with D perhaps TRBD1 (5 bases). The germline gives CDR1 LGHNT, CDR2 FRNRAP. This CDR3 is 18 amino acids long. V was cut by 0 bases and J by 5 bases, with 20 bases left in between. CDR3 bases: TGTGCTAGTGGTTTGGTCACGTGGGGCGGCCCCATGGATCAGCCCCAGCATTTT. Translated, it gives CASGLVTWGGPMDQPQHF.

The chain employs TRBV6-1 and TRBJ2-3, with D possibly being TRBD2 (5 bases). The CDR3 runs 15 residues. Trimming pared 7 bases from V and 1 base from J, leaving 15 bases between. Germline CDR1 MNHNS, CDR2 SASEGT. The CDR3 sequence is CASMYEPRGTDTQYF. The CDR3 DNA sequence: TGTGCCAGCATGTACGAACCGAGGGGCACAGATACGCAGTATTTT.

This chain connects TRBV7-3 to TRBJ2-3; TRBD2 might be the D (5 bases). The CDR3 sequence is 14 residues long. V dropped 5 bases and J dropped 0 bases, with 9 bases sitting between them. CDR1 and CDR2 from the germline V gene are SGHTA and FQGTGA. CDR3: CASSPDSSTDTQYF. The DNA of the CDR3 is TGTGCCAGCAGCCCGGACTCTAGCACAGATACGCAGTATTTT.

The genes are TRBV4-1 and TRBJ1-1; D gene unclear. CDR3 length: 13 residues. Germline loops: CDR1 MGHRA, CDR2 YSYEKL. V dropped 5 bases and J dropped 4 bases, with 11 bases sitting between them. CDR3 DNA: TGCGCCAGCAGCTTCCGGGTGGGCACTGAAGCTTTCTTT. It is translated as CASSFRVGTEAFF.

The chain is built from TRBV28 and TRBJ1-1; D remains unclear. Trimming took 3 bases from V and 0 from J, leaving 8 bases between them. Germline V lookup: CDR1 MDHEN, CDR2 SYDVKM. This CDR3 comprises 14 residues. CDR3 nucleotides: TGTGCCAGCAGTTTGGAGCAGATGAACACTGAAGCTTTCTTT. Residues: CASSLEQMNTEAFF.

V and J are TRBV6-1 and TRBJ1-6, with 9 bases that match TRBD1. Germline V lookup: CDR1 MNHNS, CDR2 SASEGT. This CDR3 has 14 residues. The V and J ends lost 3 bases and 10 bases, in that order; junction bases with no gene match: 4. CDR3 DNA: TGTGCCAGCAGTGAGGGACAGGGTCGCTCACCCCTCCACTTT. Protein: CASSEGQGRSPLHF.

As for this clone: This sample includes further DNA sequences coding for the same CDR3. DNA for the CDR3: TGTGCCACCGATTCGACAGGGGTGGGAACTGAAGCTTTCTTT. It encodes CATDSTGVGTEAFF. The genes are TRBV15 and TRBJ1-1, with 8 bases aligning to TRBD1. Trimming at V came to 8 bases and at J to 5 bases, leaving 10 bases not matched to a gene. CDR1 LNHNV and CDR2 YYDKDF come from the germline V gene (reference sequence). The CDR3 is 14 amino acids.

V usage is TRBV5-4 and J usage is TRBJ2-6, with 11 bases matching TRBD1. CDR1 and CDR2 from the germline V gene are SGHNT and YYREEE (reference sequence). Trimming took 4 bases from V and 4 from J; bases not matched to a gene: 7. CDR3 length: 17 amino acids. The CDR3 region is CASSLGQGAVGANVLTF. The CDR3 DNA reads as TGTGCCAGCAGCCTAGGACAGGGGGCGGTAGGGGCCAACGTCCTGACTTTC.

The count of this clone is one. The chain uses TRBV4-2 and TRBJ1-2, with D maybe TRBD1 (6 bases). Germline assignment: CDR1 LGHNA and CDR2 YNFKEQ. The V gene lost 0 bases and the J gene lost 5 bases, with 10 bases spanning the gap. CDR3 length: 14 residues. CDR3 amino acids: CASSQDLGQYGYTF. DNA of the CDR3: TGTGCCAGCAGCCAAGATCTCGGACAGTATGGCTACACCTTC.

The chain uses TRBV4-2 and TRBJ1-2; TRBD1 aligns across 8 bases. V dropped 1 base and J dropped 4; count of bases not matched to a gene: 11. Germline V gene lookup returns CDR1 LGHNA and CDR2 YNFKEQ. There are 17 residues in the CDR3. For the CDR3, the DNA is TGTGCCAGCAGCCAAGGGAGGGCAGGGGGCTCCGTCTATGGCTACACCTTC. Translation gives CASSQGRAGGSVYGYTF.